This passage covers 2 T cell receptor beta chains from one sample sequenced in a study of T cells in women clearing cervical HPV infection. The method was immunoSEQ multiplex PCR; TCRdb's version includes in-frame clones alone and lacks a portion of them. This repertoire comprises tens of thousands of clones; its ten largest clones make up 8% to 10%. Sequencing was done on a sample of blood buffy coat. The receptors here all came from a woman aged 18-70 years with a cervical HPV16 infection that either progressed to CIN3+ or cleared (not recorded which).

Concerning this clone itself: A junction boundary mismatches the germline segment, possibly from a read error. With the read ending 3 residues before the CDR3 end, the germline J gene is used to fill in that end. The chain combines TRBV4-2 with TRBJ2-7; 8 bases match TRBD1. The CDR3 contains 16 residues. Germline V lookup: CDR1 LGHNA, CDR2 YNFKEQ. The CDR3 bases that were read are TGCGCCAGCAGCGTCTACCTTGGTCAGGGGGCATACGAG. The encoded protein is CASSVYLGQGAYE. The full CDR3 protein reads CASSVYLGQGAYEQYF.

CDR3 residues: CASSTTSGRSEQYF. Incomplete CDR3 DNA: TGTGCCAGCAGCACGACTAGCGGGAGGTCCGAG. The V gene is TRBV7-6, the J gene TRBJ2-7; 13 bases agree with TRBD2. The CDR3 end is not reached by the read, which stops 3 residues before it; the germline J gene fills it in. Trimming removed 5 bases from V and 6 bases from J; junction bases left unmatched: 4. The CDR3 has 14 amino acids. The V gene's germline CDR1 is SGHVS and CDR2 FNYEAQ.